This T cell receptor beta chain was identified during a study of CD8+ T cells in alopecia areata. In regard to this clone: The antigen is not known.

The investigators collected lesional scalp punch biopsies and peripheral blood from alopecia areata patients. CDR1 and CDR2 (germline): SQVTM, ANQGSEA. This CDR3 contains 12 residues. V lost 6 bases and J lost 6, with 15 bases in between. RNA was extracted and reverse transcribed into cDNA as the sequencing template. Some clones are missing from TCRdb's copy, which holds only in-frame ones; the method was immunoSEQ multiplex PCR. Found here are under 150,000 clones, around 45% of them singletons; the top ten hold over 9.5%. General study findings and limits: For lesional scalp, especially alopecia totalis/universalis, clonality was higher than in normal scalp. Possibly as an HLA-related effect, TCR sharing across patients appeared less clear than in mice.

The genes are TRBV29-1 and TRBJ2-7; D not resolved. The clonotype was recovered from a human donor with alopecia areata. The sample comprised NKG2D-low CD8+ T cells sorted from blood. CDR3 in amino acids: CSVVGPLGEQYF. In nucleotides, the CDR3 is TGCAGCGTCGTTGGGCCCCTTGGCGAGCAGTACTTC.